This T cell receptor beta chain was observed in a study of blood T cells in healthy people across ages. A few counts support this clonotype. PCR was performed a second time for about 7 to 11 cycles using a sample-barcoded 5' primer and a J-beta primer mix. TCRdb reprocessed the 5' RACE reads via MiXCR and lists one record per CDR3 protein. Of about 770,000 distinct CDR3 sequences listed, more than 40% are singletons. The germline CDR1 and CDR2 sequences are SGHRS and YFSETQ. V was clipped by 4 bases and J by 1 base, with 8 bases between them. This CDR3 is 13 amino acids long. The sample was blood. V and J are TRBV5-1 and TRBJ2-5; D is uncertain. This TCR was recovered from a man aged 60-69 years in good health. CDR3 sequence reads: CASSKDPQETQYF. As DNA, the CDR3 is TGCGCCAGCAGCAAGGACCCCCAAGAGACCCAGTACTTC.